This passage covers 27 T cell receptor beta chains from one sample sequenced in a study of early T cells in non-severe SARS-CoV-2 infection. MiXCR, run by TCRdb on the 5' RACE reads, gives a single entry per CDR3 protein. The sample holds about 38,000 distinct CDR3 sequences, 4.6% seen once. Sequenced material: whole blood. The receptors were sampled from an adult who was a healthcare worker with PCR-confirmed SARS-CoV-2 infection or an uninfected control (not recorded which).

Only a few counts were recorded for this clonotype. The J gene is TRBJ1-5, the V gene TRBV5-1; D ambiguous. Germline assignment: CDR1 SGHRS and CDR2 YFSETQ. Trimming cost V 4 bases and J 5 bases, with 10 bases left between them. This CDR3 is 13 amino acids long. The CDR3 sequence is CASSPGVDQPQHF. The CDR3 DNA reads TGCGCCAGCAGCCCCGGGGTCGATCAGCCCCAGCATTTT.

This clonotype is classed as medium-sized. The chain has TRBV5-1 and TRBJ1-1; D is ambiguous. V lost 0 bases, J lost 4 bases, and 1 base lay in between. Germline loops: CDR1 SGHRS, CDR2 YFSETQ. The CDR3 loop spans 11 amino acids. In DNA form, the CDR3 reads TGCGCCAGCAGCTTGGGCACTGAAGCTTTCTTT. It is translated as CASSLGTEAFF.

This clonotype was observed at least ten times. The chain joins TRBV4-1 to TRBJ2-5; D is possibly TRBD2 (5 bases). Trimming took off 0 bases at V and 7 bases at J, with 12 bases between the two ends. There are 14 residues in the CDR3. Germline CDR1 reads MGHRA; CDR2 reads YSYEKL. The CDR3 DNA reads TGCGCCAGCAGCCAAGATCGAGCGGCTGGGACCCAGTACTTC. It specifies CASSQDRAAGTQYF.

This clonotype was seen many times. V and J are TRBV5-6 and TRBJ2-7; TRBD1 matches 8 bases. J was trimmed by 3 bases and V by 0 bases; bases with no gene match: 5. Germline CDR1 and CDR2: SGHDT and YYEEEE. The length of the CDR3 is 15 residues. Here the CDR3 reads CASSLGRQGIYEQYF. For the CDR3, the DNA is TGTGCCAGCAGCTTGGGGCGACAGGGGATCTACGAGCAGTACTTC.

This clonotype turned up a few times. The chain recombines TRBV15 with TRBJ2-5, with D tentatively TRBD1 (5 bases). This CDR3 has 13 amino acids. V was shortened by 2 bases and J by 5 bases, with 9 bases between the two germline ends. Per the germline V gene, CDR1 is LNHNV and CDR2 is YYDKDF (reference sequence). As DNA, the CDR3 is TGTGCCACCAGCAGATCTAAGGGGGAGACCCAGTACTTC. Amino acid sequence: CATSRSKGETQYF.

The CDR3 DNA reads as TGTGCCAGCAGTGATTGGGACACCGGGGAGCTGTTTTTT. It translates to CASSDWDTGELFF. The rearrangement joins TRBV2 to TRBJ2-2; no firm D call. Germline CDR1 is SNHLY and CDR2 is FYNNEI. The CDR3 consists of 13 residues. V gave up 3 bases and J gave up 3 bases, with 5 bases separating them.

This clonotype was observed many times. The V call is TRBV19, the J call TRBJ1-2, with unresolved D. V lost 3 bases and J 4 bases, leaving 9 bases between the germline ends. The CDR3 consists of 13 residues. The germline V gene encodes CDR1 LNHDA and CDR2 SQIVND (reference sequence). Written as DNA, the CDR3 is TGTGCCAGTAGTATGGCTGCGGGCTATGGCTACACCTTC. It yields the protein CASSMAAGYGYTF.

In its sample, this clonotype was seen many times. The chain recombines TRBV6-1 with TRBJ2-2; 11 bases agree with TRBD1. V trimming: 10 bases; J trimming: 5 bases; junction bases outside the gene matches: 3. The CDR3 runs to 13 residues. Germline CDR1 reads MNHNS; CDR2 reads SASEGT. The CDR3 reads CATGQGVTGELFF. CDR3 nucleotides: TGTGCCACGGGACAGGGGGTAACCGGGGAGCTGTTTTTT.

V is TRBV7-2 and J is TRBJ2-5; the D is unclear. The V and J ends lost 6 bases and 5 bases respectively, with 13 bases between them. Germline CDR1 is SGHTA and CDR2 is FQGNSA. This CDR3 is 13 amino acids long. The CDR3 sequence: CASRAVDGETQYF. The CDR3 DNA follows: TGTGCCAGCAGGGCGGTGGATGGCGAGACCCAGTACTTC.

This clonotype has a count of ten or more. The chain employs TRBV7-2 and TRBJ2-3, with 7 bases that match TRBD2. The CDR3 contains 14 residues. J was trimmed by 4 bases and V by 3 bases; bases with no gene match: 4. Germline V gene lookup returns CDR1 SGHTA and CDR2 FQGNSA. In DNA, the CDR3 is TGTGCCAGCAGCTTTACGGCGGGAGCAGATACGCAGTATTTT. Amino acid sequence: CASSFTAGADTQYF.

The chain recombines TRBV4-2 with TRBJ2-1; either TRBD1 or TRBD2 may supply D (5 bases each). The CDR3 extends over 16 amino acids. Between the trimmed V and J ends, which lost 2 bases and 6 bases, there was a span of 17 bases. Germline assignment: CDR1 LGHNA and CDR2 YNFKEQ. The CDR3 here is CASSQMWGSPSNEQFF. CDR3 in DNA: TGTGCCAGCAGCCAAATGTGGGGGTCCCCCTCCAATGAGCAGTTCTTC.

This clonotype occurred many times. The chain employs TRBV11-3 and TRBJ2-5, with D tentatively TRBD1 or TRBD2 (6 bases each). Trimming pared 5 bases from V and 7 bases from J, leaving 11 bases between. Germline V gene data show CDR1 as SGHNT and CDR2 as YENEEA. The CDR3 loop spans 12 amino acids. The CDR3 DNA reads as TGTGCCAGCAGCAAACAGGGAGGGACCCAGTACTTC. It codes for CASSKQGGTQYF.

This clonotype was found many times. The chain carries TRBV2 and TRBJ2-3; D may be TRBD2 (5 bases). Trimming left V 10 bases short and J 2 bases short, with 16 bases between. CDR1 is SNHLY and CDR2 is FYNNEI in the germline V gene. There are 14 residues in the CDR3. The CDR3 is CATSGTLSTDTQYF. DNA for the CDR3: TGTGCCACCTCGGGAACCCTATCCACAGATACGCAGTATTTT.

This clonotype has ten or more counts. The chain carries TRBV7-8 and TRBJ2-7; 8 nucleotides line up with TRBD1. The V and J ends lost 6 bases and 6 bases, in that order; junction bases with no gene match: 10. Germline-derived CDR1 and CDR2 are SGHVS and FQNEAQ. The CDR3 runs 14 residues. The CDR3 nucleotides are TGTGCCAGCAGAGACGGGACAGGAATTCTCGAGCAGTACTTC. It translates to CASRDGTGILEQYF.

This clonotype showed up many times. The chain is built from TRBV19 and TRBJ2-1; 8 positions match TRBD1. Looked up from germline, CDR1 is LNHDA and CDR2 is SQIVND (reference sequence). The trim removed 8 bases at V and 8 bases at J, leaving 17 bases unmatched. The CDR3 is 16 amino acids. The CDR3 is CASSLQGGIIFDEQFF. CDR3 in DNA: TGTGCCAGTTCCCTACAGGGGGGAATCATCTTCGATGAGCAGTTCTTC.

This clonotype showed up many times. V gene TRBV12-5 combines with J gene TRBJ2-3; TRBD2 is a possible D gene (5 bases). The V end was cut by 2 bases, the J end by 0 bases, with 12 bases between. Germline values: CDR1 LGHNT, CDR2 FRNRAP. This CDR3 is built from 16 residues. CDR3 region: CASGLMRATSTDTQYF. The CDR3 bases are TGTGCTAGTGGTTTGATGAGGGCAACTAGCACAGATACGCAGTATTTT.

There are many counts of this clonotype. The genes are TRBV12-3 or TRBV12-4 and TRBJ2-1; a possible D gene is TRBD2 (5 bases). V lost 3 bases and J 0 bases, leaving 12 bases between the germline ends. The CDR3 contains 16 residues. The CDR3 DNA sequence: TGTGCCAGCAGTTTGGGATCACGGGGCTCCTACAATGAGCAGTTCTTC. As protein: CASSLGSRGSYNEQFF.

There are many counts of this clonotype. Sequence at one end of the junction differs from germline and may be a read error. This chain uses TRBV29-1 with TRBJ2-1; no clear D gene. This CDR3 has 14 amino acids. CDR1 SQVTM and CDR2 ANQGSEA come from the germline V gene. DNA of the CDR3: TGCAGCGTTCAAGAGCCCAACCTCTACAATGAGCAGTTCTTC. Its protein product is CSVQEPNLYNEQFF.

Many counts were recorded for this clonotype. The CDR3 coding sequence is TGTGCCAGCAGCTTAGGGGGCTCTGGGGCCAACGTCCTGACTTTC. As protein: CASSLGGSGANVLTF. The chain combines TRBV7-9 with TRBJ2-6; D gene uncertain. Germline V gene sequence: CDR1 SEHNR, CDR2 FQNEAQ (reference sequence). The CDR3 contains 15 residues. Trimming left V 1 base short and J 0 bases short, with 4 bases between.

This clonotype was recorded a few times. J is TRBJ2-7 and V is TRBV7-9, with D hard to call. The CDR3 length is 14 residues. Trimming took off 2 bases at V and 0 bases at J, with 8 bases between the two ends. The germline V gene encodes CDR1 SEHNR and CDR2 FQNEAQ (reference sequence). DNA for the CDR3: TGTGCCAGCAGCTTACAGCTAAGCTCCTACGAGCAGTACTTC. This translates into CASSLQLSSYEQYF.

The chain combines TRBV11-2 with TRBJ2-1; 10 bases are shared with TRBD2. V shed 3 bases and J 2 bases; nucleotides not matched to a gene: 7. There are 17 residues in the CDR3. Per germline, CDR1 SGHAT and CDR2 FQNNGV. The CDR3 DNA sequence: TGTGCCAGCAGCTTTTTAGCGGGGGGTCTTACCTACAATGAGCAGTTCTTC. It yields the protein CASSFLAGGLTYNEQFF.

This clonotype was seen many times. The V and J genes are TRBV2 and TRBJ2-5; D is uncertain. The CDR3 has 13 residues. CDR1 and CDR2 (germline): SNHLY, FYNNEI. Trimming took off 10 bases at V and 5 bases at J, with 17 bases between the two ends. CDR3 nucleotides: TGTGCCACTCGAACGTCCGCTTCGGAGACCCAGTACTTC. Translation: CATRTSASETQYF.

The table lists this clonotype with many counts. The chain employs TRBV29-1 and TRBJ2-1; 8 bases line up with TRBD2. CDR3 size: 14 residues. CDR1 is SQVTM, CDR2 ANQGSEA, per germline. Trimming cost V 5 bases and J 8 bases; bases outside gene matches: 11. The CDR3 region has the DNA TGCAGCGTTCCTGGACTAGCCTCGTTTGATGAGCAGTTCTTC. Its protein is CSVPGLASFDEQFF.

There are a few counts of this clonotype. The chain joins TRBV7-9 to TRBJ2-3; no clear D gene. CDR1 and CDR2 (germline): SEHNR, FQNEAQ (reference sequence). CDR3 length: 14 residues. Trimming took off 1 base at V and 6 bases at J, with 11 bases between the two ends. The CDR3 is CASSLGPASDTQYF. CDR3 sequence (DNA): TGTGCCAGCAGCTTAGGGCCCGCCTCGGATACGCAGTATTTT.

In its sample, this clonotype was seen many times. The chain links TRBV2 to TRBJ2-7; TRBD2 might be the D (7 bases). The CDR3 runs 14 residues. CDR1 is SNHLY, CDR2 FYNNEI, per germline. Trimming took off 4 bases at V and 0 bases at J, with 10 bases between the two ends. The CDR3 sequence is CASSAAGASYEQYF. The CDR3 region has the DNA TGTGCCAGCAGTGCTGCGGGGGCCTCCTACGAGCAGTACTTC.

This clonotype was picked up many times. This rearrangement joins TRBV7-2 to TRBJ1-1; possible D gene TRBD1, 5 bases. CDR3 length: 11 residues. Germline lookup yields CDR1 SGHTA and CDR2 FQGNSA. V lost 3 bases, J lost 8 bases, and 7 bases lay in between. The DNA of the CDR3 is TGTGCCAGCAGCTTTAAGGGGGAAGCTTTCTTT. As protein: CASSFKGEAFF.

The sample holds a few counts of this clonotype. The V call is TRBV4-1, the J call TRBJ2-4; D is tentatively TRBD1 or TRBD2 (5 bases each). Trimming cost V 5 bases and J 4 bases, with 15 bases left between them. Germline assignment: CDR1 MGHRA and CDR2 YSYEKL. The CDR3 extends over 15 amino acids. This CDR3 reads CASSGGVLEKNIQYF. CDR3 sequence (DNA): TGCGCCAGCAGCGGGGGTGTTCTCGAGAAAAACATTCAGTACTTC.